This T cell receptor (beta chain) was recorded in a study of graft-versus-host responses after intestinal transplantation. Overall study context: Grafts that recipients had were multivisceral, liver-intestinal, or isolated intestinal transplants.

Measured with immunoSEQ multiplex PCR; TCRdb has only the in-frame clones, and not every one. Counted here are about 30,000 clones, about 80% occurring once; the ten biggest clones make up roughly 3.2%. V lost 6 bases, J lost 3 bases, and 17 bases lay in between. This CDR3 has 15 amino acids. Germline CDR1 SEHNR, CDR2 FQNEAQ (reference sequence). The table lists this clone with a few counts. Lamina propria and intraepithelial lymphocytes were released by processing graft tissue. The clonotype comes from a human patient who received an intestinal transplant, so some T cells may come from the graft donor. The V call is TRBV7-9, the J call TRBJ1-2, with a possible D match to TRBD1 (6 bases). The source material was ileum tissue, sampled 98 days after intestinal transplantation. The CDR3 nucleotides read TGTGCCAGCAGATCGGATGGGGGGGCGGACTATGGCTACACCTTC. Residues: CASRSDGGADYGYTF.